Below are 14 T cell receptor beta chains sequenced from a single sample in a study of follicular helper T cells after annual influenza vaccination. Time point described: 2015-2016 season, 7 days after influenza vaccination. Profiled with immunoSEQ multiplex PCR; TCRdb holds only in-frame clones, not every one. The sample comprises roughly 5,000 clones, approximately 81% of which are singletons, and just over 2.5% rests with the top ten. The specimen was CXCR5+ CD38- circulating T follicular helper cells from blood, collected 7 days after influenza vaccination. Described subset: circulating Tfh, non-naive CD4+CXCR5+PD-1+ (ICOS+CD38+ or ICOS-CD38-). All receptors come from an adult who received the influenza vaccine.

The V call is TRBV6-5, the J call TRBJ1-4, with D perhaps TRBD1 (6 bases). The CDR3 contains 14 residues. V shed 9 bases and J shed 1 base, with 12 bases lying between them. Germline CDR1 reads MNHEY; CDR2 reads SVGAGI. The CDR3 DNA sequence: TGTGCCAGTCGCACAGGGTTAACTAATGAAAAACTGTTTTTT. Protein product: CASRTGLTNEKLFF.

The chain joins TRBV29-1 to TRBJ1-1; D not certain. The germline V and J ends were trimmed by 5 bases and 4 bases, with 11 bases remaining between them. CDR3 length equals 12 residues. The germline V gene has CDR1 SQVTM and CDR2 ANQGSEA. Here the CDR3 DNA reads TGCAGCGTTCGGAGGCCCCGCACTGAAGCTTTCTTT. Translation: CSVRRPRTEAFF.

The V gene is TRBV28, the J gene TRBJ1-2; D is perhaps TRBD1 (6 bases). Deletions cut 4 bases from V and 8 bases from J, with 17 bases between. This CDR3 spans 14 amino acids. The V gene's germline CDR1 is MDHEN and CDR2 SYDVKM. CDR3 bases: TGTGCCAGCAGTTCCGGAGGACAGCGCCCCGGCTACACCTTC. This translates into CASSSGGQRPGYTF.

J is TRBJ1-1 and V is TRBV4-3; 8 bases line up with TRBD1. This CDR3 has 12 amino acids. Germline assignment: CDR1 LGHNA and CDR2 YSLEER. The J segment lost 10 bases and the V segment lost 3 bases, leaving 4 bases of the junction unmatched. This CDR3 reads CASSQGDRRAFF. CDR3 coding DNA: TGCGCCAGCAGCCAGGGGGACAGGCGAGCTTTCTTT.

V and J are TRBV6-1 and TRBJ1-6; no clear D gene. The V end was cut by 2 bases, the J end by 0 bases, with 5 bases between. The CDR3 contains 15 residues. CDR1 is MNHNS and CDR2 is SASEGT in the germline V gene. The CDR3 loop reads CASSEPSSYNSPLHF. CDR3 nucleotides: TGTGCCAGCAGTGAACCGAGCTCCTATAATTCACCCCTCCACTTT.

The V gene is TRBV28, the J gene TRBJ1-4; unclear D gene. This CDR3 has 14 amino acids. Per the germline V gene, CDR1 is MDHEN and CDR2 is SYDVKM. V was trimmed by 3 bases and J by 5 bases, leaving 10 bases between them. In DNA, the CDR3 is TGTGCCAGCAGTTTGTTTGGAGGGAATGAAAAACTGTTTTTT. Residues: CASSLFGGNEKLFF.

The chain employs TRBV4-1 and TRBJ2-1; no reliable D call. This CDR3 is built from 14 residues. Germline CDR1 MGHRA, CDR2 YSYEKL. Between the trimmed V and J ends, which lost 1 base and 5 bases, there was a span of 9 bases. CDR3 in DNA: TGCGCCAGCAGCCAAGGGGTGCGAGACAATGAGCAGTTCTTC. Amino acid sequence: CASSQGVRDNEQFF.

This clone was detected only once. J is TRBJ2-6 and V is TRBV5-1, with TRBD1 matching 7 bases. The CDR3 length is 15 residues. Germline V gene data show CDR1 as SGHRS and CDR2 as YFSETQ. After removal of 8 bases from V and 2 bases from J, the junction contained 7 bases not matched to a gene. The CDR3 nucleotides are TGCGCCAGTAGACAGGGTATAACTGGGGCCAACGTCCTGACTTTC. This codes for CASRQGITGANVLTF.

This clone showed up just once. J is TRBJ2-5 and V is TRBV30; D unclear. The V end lost 4 bases, the J end lost 7 bases, and 10 bases lay between the germline ends. CDR3 length: 11 residues. The germline CDR1 and CDR2 sequences are GTSNPN and SVGIG (reference sequence). Written as DNA, the CDR3 is TGTGCCTGGAAGGTTGGTCGGACCCAGTACTTC. It codes for CAWKVGRTQYF.

The gene calls are TRBV28 and TRBJ1-5, with a possible D match to TRBD1 (5 bases). The CDR3 loop spans 15 amino acids. The germline gives CDR1 MDHEN, CDR2 SYDVKM. V lost 2 bases and J 6 bases, leaving 14 bases between the germline ends. CDR3: CASSLISRVSQPQHF. The CDR3 region has the DNA TGTGCCAGCAGTTTAATTAGCAGGGTTAGTCAGCCCCAGCATTTT.

This clone was detected a few times. V usage is TRBV10-3 and J usage is TRBJ2-7, with TRBD2 matching over 8 bases. With V trimmed by 3 bases and J by 9 bases, 1 base remained unmatched. This CDR3 contains 11 residues. CDR1 and CDR2 (germline): ENHRY, SYGVKD. Here the CDR3 reads CAISDGRGQYF. The CDR3 DNA follows: TGTGCCATCAGTGACGGGAGGGGGCAGTACTTC.

This clone was observed a single time. The CDR3, as DNA: TGCGCCAGCAGTGAGGGATATGGCTACACCTTC. Encoded protein: CASSEGYGYTF. This chain joins TRBV5-1 and TRBJ1-2; no definite D call. V was pared by 5 bases and J by 5 bases, with 7 bases between. Germline CDR1 and CDR2: SGHRS and YFSETQ. This CDR3 region has 11 residues. Using reference TRBV5-1 and TRBJ1-2 for the parts outside the CDR3, the full variable domain is KAGVTQTPRYLIKTRGQQVTLSCSPISGHRSVSWYQQTPGQGLQFLFEYFSETQRNKGNFPGRFSGRQFSNSRSEMNVSTLELGDSALYLCASSEGYGYTFGSGTRLTVV.

CDR3 region: CASNPGGGSYNEQFF. CDR3 in DNA: TGTGCCAGCAATCCAGGGGGCGGCTCCTACAATGAGCAGTTCTTC. This chain links TRBV7-2 with TRBJ2-1; TRBD1 matches at 8 bases. Per germline, CDR1 SGHTA and CDR2 FQGNSA. This CDR3 has 15 amino acids. Trimming took 7 bases from V and 0 from J; bases not matched to a gene: 5. Full variable domain (outside the CDR3, taken from reference TRBV7-2 and TRBJ2-1): GAGVSQSPSNKVTEKGKDVELRCDPISGHTALYWYRQSLGQGLEFLIYFQGNSAPDKSGLPSDRFSAERTGGSVSTLTIQRTQQEDSAVYLCASNPGGGSYNEQFFGPGTRLTVL.

The chain links TRBV7-2 to TRBJ2-5; 8 bases are a match to TRBD2. CDR3 size: 16 residues. Germline loops: CDR1 SGHTA, CDR2 FQGNSA. Trimming cost V 5 bases and J 1 base; bases outside gene matches: 9. Here the CDR3 DNA reads TGTGCCAGCAGCCCGATGGCGGGGGGATCCCAAGAGACCCAGTACTTC. The encoded protein is CASSPMAGGSQETQYF.